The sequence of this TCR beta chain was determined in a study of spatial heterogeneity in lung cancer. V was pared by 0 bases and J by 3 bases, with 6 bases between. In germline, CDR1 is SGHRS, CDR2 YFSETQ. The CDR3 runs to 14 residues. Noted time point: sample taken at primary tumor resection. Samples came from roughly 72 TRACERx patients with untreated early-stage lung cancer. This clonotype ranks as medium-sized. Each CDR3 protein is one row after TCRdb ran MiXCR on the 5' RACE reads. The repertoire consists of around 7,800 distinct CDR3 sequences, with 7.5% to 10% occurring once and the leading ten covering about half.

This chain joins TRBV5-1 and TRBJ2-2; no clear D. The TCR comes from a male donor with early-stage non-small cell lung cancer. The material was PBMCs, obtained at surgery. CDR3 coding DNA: TGCGCCAGCAGCTTGGGTGGCGACACCGGGGAGCTGTTTTTT. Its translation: CASSLGGDTGELFF.